This entry describes one T cell receptor (beta chain). The antigen is undetermined. CDR3 length equals 15 residues. Germline V gene lookup returns CDR1 PRHDT and CDR2 FYEKMQ (reference sequence). The V and J ends lost 2 bases and 8 bases, in that order; junction bases with no gene match: 6. These data are taken from a study of beta chain features in type 1 diabetes. Whole-study results and caveats: The VDJ junctions of type 1 diabetes patients carried fewer insertions and more deletions. cDNA-based reads could over-represent cells with high TCR expression.

One heparinised draw of blood, averaging approximately 110 mL, came from each donor. Naive, central memory, regulatory and stem cell-like memory cells within the CD4+ compartment were sorted using CD45RO/CCR7/CD25/CD127/CD95/CD27. Sequenced material consisted of expressed TCRB transcripts (all of the isolated RNA was reverse transcribed). Sequencing was performed with immunoSEQ multiplex PCR; in TCRdb, only in-frame clones are kept and a portion is missing. The profile shows roughly 300,000 clones, 14% of them singletons. The V and J genes are TRBV13 and TRBJ2-1; 10 nucleotides agree with TRBD1. What was sequenced was central memory CD4+ T cells from blood. The TCR sequence derives from a man aged 30 to 45 in good health. The CDR3 is CASSLRQGAMDEQFF. DNA of the CDR3: TGTGCCAGCAGCTTAAGACAGGGGGCGATGGATGAGCAGTTCTTC.